The 15 T cell receptor beta chains in this list originate from one sample, sequenced in a study of blood T cell repertoires in COVID-19. The table came from immunoSEQ multiplex PCR; TCRdb's copy has only in-frame clones and leaves some out. The data hold 150,000 or so clones, with around 85% observed a single time. The sequenced material came from peripheral blood. Receptors were obtained from a woman older than 75 with acute or convalescent COVID-19.

The rearrangement uses TRBV3-1 (or the pseudogene TRBV3-2) and TRBJ2-2, with D perhaps TRBD1 (6 bases). From germline, CDR1 is LGHDT and CDR2 YNNKEL (reference sequence). Trimming pared 7 bases from V and 0 bases from J, leaving 9 bases between. The CDR3 runs 14 residues. CDR3 nucleotide sequence: TGTGCCAGCATGGACAGTTCGAACACCGGGGAGCTGTTTTTT. Amino acids: CASMDSSNTGELFF.

This clone was seen only once. The chain uses TRBV28 and TRBJ1-1; the match to TRBD1 covers 7 bases. The CDR3 totals 16 residues. V was clipped by 4 bases and J by 3 bases; unmatched bases: 11. Germline-derived CDR1 and CDR2 are MDHEN and SYDVKM. The CDR3 region has the DNA TGTGCCAGCAGTTCGTACTCAGGGGGTAGGGACACTGAAGCTTTCTTT. Its translation is CASSSYSGGRDTEAFF.

This rearrangement joins TRBV4-1 to TRBJ2-3; TRBD1 agrees at 8 bases. The CDR3 extends over 17 amino acids. Per the germline V gene, CDR1 is MGHRA and CDR2 is YSYEKL. The V and J ends lost 0 bases and 3 bases, in that order; junction bases with no gene match: 8. CDR3 in amino acids: CASSQDRQGATTDTQYF. In nucleotides, the CDR3 is TGCGCCAGCAGCCAAGATCGGCAGGGGGCGACGACAGATACGCAGTATTTT.

The chain uses TRBV11-1 and TRBJ2-3, with D perhaps TRBD2 (5 bases). V lost 1 base, J lost 2 bases, and 10 bases lay in between. The CDR3 consists of 15 residues. Germline V gene data show CDR1 as SGHAT and CDR2 as FQDESV (reference sequence). The CDR3 loop is CASSLGASPTDTQYF. The DNA for the CDR3 is TGTGCCAGCAGCTTAGGGGCTAGCCCCACAGATACGCAGTATTTT.

This chain links TRBV5-1 with TRBJ2-7, with D maybe TRBD2 (5 bases). This CDR3 region has 12 residues. Deletions cut 0 bases from V and 7 bases from J, with 8 bases between. Germline values: CDR1 SGHRS, CDR2 YFSETQ. The CDR3 loop is CASSLAGDEQYF. The CDR3 DNA is TGCGCCAGCAGCTTGGCCGGGGATGAGCAGTACTTC.

This sequence joins TRBV5-5 and TRBJ1-5; maybe TRBD1 (6 bases). This CDR3 is built from 15 residues. V was clipped by 0 bases and J by 5 bases, with 12 bases between them. Germline CDR1 SGHKS, CDR2 YYEKEE (reference sequence). The CDR3, as DNA: TGTGCCAGCAGCTTGGGGACACAGGGTGATCAGCCCCAGCATTTT. This sequence encodes CASSLGTQGDQPQHF.

The chain joins TRBV9 to TRBJ1-2; the D gene is possibly TRBD1 (5 bases). Germline-derived CDR1 and CDR2 are SGDLS and YYNGEE. The CDR3 has 14 residues. Between the trimmed V and J ends, which lost 3 bases and 5 bases, there was a span of 14 bases. For the CDR3, the DNA is TGTGCCAGCAGCGCCCCCGGGCGGGGGTATGGCTACACCTTC. Amino acid sequence: CASSAPGRGYGYTF.

This clone is a singleton in its sample. This rearrangement joins TRBV3-1 (or the pseudogene TRBV3-2) to TRBJ1-1; possibly TRBD1 for D (6 bases). The ends were cut back, 2 bases at V and 2 bases at J, with 12 bases in the middle. Germline loops: CDR1 LGHDT, CDR2 YNNKEL (reference sequence). This CDR3 comprises 15 residues. CDR3 coding DNA: TGTGCCAGCAGCCAAAACCTACAGGGTAACACTGAAGCTTTCTTT. Its translation is CASSQNLQGNTEAFF.

The chain combines TRBV5-1 with TRBJ1-5, with 8 nucleotides matching TRBD1. Germline V gene sequence: CDR1 SGHRS, CDR2 YFSETQ. V was pared by 4 bases and J by 3 bases, with 3 bases of the junction left unmatched. The CDR3 contains 14 residues. The CDR3 spells CASSPTGVNQPQHF. The DNA for the CDR3 is TGCGCCAGCAGCCCGACAGGGGTCAATCAGCCCCAGCATTTT.

V is TRBV19 and J is TRBJ2-6; TRBD1 is a possible D gene (6 bases). The V and J ends lost 8 bases and 0 bases respectively, with 17 bases between them. Germline V gives CDR1 LNHDA, CDR2 SQIVND (reference sequence). The length of the CDR3 is 17 residues. The DNA for the CDR3 is TGTGCCAGTGATTCCGGGACACCCAGCTCTGGGGCCAACGTCCTGACTTTC. Its translation: CASDSGTPSSGANVLTF.

V is TRBV19 and J is TRBJ2-3; TRBD2 agrees at 7 bases. The CDR3 consists of 19 residues. Per the germline V gene, CDR1 is LNHDA and CDR2 is SQIVND (reference sequence). Trimming removed 3 bases from V and 0 bases from J; junction bases left unmatched: 15. Here the CDR3 DNA reads TGTGCCAGTAGTATGGCGGGTGTCGGGGGGAGCTCTAGCACAGATACGCAGTATTTT. This translates into CASSMAGVGGSSSTDTQYF.

V and J are TRBV6-6 and TRBJ1-1; weak D call: TRBD1 (5 bases). The CDR3 sequence is 19 residues long. Germline V gene data show CDR1 as MNHNY and CDR2 as SVGAGI (reference sequence). Trimming left V 5 bases short and J 4 bases short, with 29 bases between. The CDR3 loop is CASSPSLGIGGRVSTEAFF. CDR3 bases: TGTGCCAGCAGTCCATCGCTAGGAATCGGCGGCAGGGTGAGCACTGAAGCTTTCTTT.

The rearrangement uses TRBV27 and TRBJ1-2; no clear D. V lost 2 bases and J 8 bases, leaving 21 bases between the germline ends. The CDR3 consists of 16 residues. Germline V lookup: CDR1 MNHEY, CDR2 SMNVEV (reference sequence). The CDR3 DNA sequence: TGTGCCAGCAGTTTAAACTCCCGGGTTTTTTCGTCCGGCTACACCTTC. Translation gives CASSLNSRVFSSGYTF.

The V call is TRBV11-2, the J call TRBJ1-2; TRBD1 matches 7 bases. Losses at the gene ends were 2 bases for V and 6 bases for J; bases not matched to a gene: 15. CDR3 size: 17 residues. From germline, CDR1 is SGHAT and CDR2 FQNNGV. Here the CDR3 DNA reads TGTGCCAGCAGCTTAAGGGGGCTTAGGACAGTAGAGCATGGCTACACCTTC. Translated, it gives CASSLRGLRTVEHGYTF.

The CDR3: CATSRGTEGIGYTF. CDR3 coding DNA: TGTGCCACCAGCAGGGGGACTGAGGGAATTGGCTACACCTTC. The V call is TRBV15, the J call TRBJ1-2; D might be TRBD1 (5 bases). This CDR3 spans 14 amino acids. Per germline, CDR1 LNHNV and CDR2 YYDKDF (reference sequence). V was shortened by 3 bases and J by 7 bases, with 15 bases between the two germline ends.